The rows below give T cell receptor beta chains drawn from one sample of a study of cytomegalovirus exposure and HLA in healthy donors. The repertoire was sequenced with immunoSEQ multiplex PCR; TCRdb's copy has only in-frame clones and lacks some. The sample has about 200,000 clones, about 80% seen once. The sequenced sample consisted of PBMCs. The receptors were sampled from a man aged 25-45 years in good health and CMV-seronegative. Each CDR3 is given without its conserved first and last residue. D genes are given only for firm matches.

12	.	TRBV5-1	TRBJ2-1	ASSFGGDYNEQF
14	TRBD1	TRBV6-1	TRBJ2-1	ASSGSGGGSYNEQF
14	TRBD2	TRBV11-2	TRBJ2-7	ASSFQRLAGSYEQY
14	.	TRBV5-1	TRBJ2-3	ASSLAPQGNTDTQY
12	TRBD2	TRBV27	TRBJ2-1	ASTGLAGGNEQF
14	TRBD1	TRBV5-1	TRBJ2-2	ASSFAGGRDTGELF
13	TRBD2	TRBV2	TRBJ2-1	ASSPGLAGLNEQF
11	.	TRBV7-2	TRBJ2-5	ASSPYFQETQY
13	.	TRBV9	TRBJ1-1	ASSVAQGVGTEAF
14	TRBD1	TRBV7-9	TRBJ2-2	ASRSRQGQNTGELF
14	TRBD1	TRBV28	TRBJ1-2	ASRPSGTGGNYGYT
12	.	TRBV27	TRBJ2-7	ASTGQIGSYEQY
11	.	TRBV29-1	TRBJ2-5	SVVRVEGETQY
14	TRBD1	TRBV5-4	TRBJ1-4	ASSLDGAGGNEKLF
11	.	TRBV19	TRBJ2-7	ASSSGGGYEQY
11	TRBD2	TRBV6-5	TRBJ2-7	ASRPGLHYEQY
14	.	TRBV5-4	TRBJ2-1	ASSLVSSRSYNEQF
13	.	TRBV14	TRBJ2-7	ASSQVFAGSYEQY
13	TRBD2	TRBV29-1	TRBJ2-1	SVDGLAGAYNEQF
16	TRBD2	TRBV2	TRBJ2-1	ASSPGLAGDPSYNEQF
13	TRBD1	TRBV27	TRBJ1-2	ASSEQQGAVYGYT
13	.	TRBV11-2	TRBJ2-3	ASTLIPSSTDTQY